This T cell receptor (beta chain) was recorded in a study of OX40 agonist ivuxolimab in advanced cancers. As for the study in general: Patients were infused with ivuxolimab every 2 weeks at 0.01 to 10 mg/kg.

From germline, CDR1 is MNHEY and CDR2 SMNVEV (reference sequence). V was clipped by 3 bases and J by 2 bases; unmatched bases: 6. The CDR3 has 15 residues. Findings of the study overall: Partly responding patients at 0.1-3.0 mg/kg showed some of the smallest clonal expansion.

Assay used: immunoSEQ multiplex PCR; TCRdb lists only in-frame clones, some missing. The data show about 69,000 clones, with 85% to 90% seen just once and under 7% held by the top ten. Patients were ineligible given autoimmune disease history or systemic immunosuppression. As concerns this clone: The antigen is not known.

This rearrangement joins TRBV27 to TRBJ2-7; TRBD2 matches at 8 bases. The source material was CD4+ or CD8+ T cells sorted from blood, sampled in a trial of the OX40 agonist ivuxolimab. The receptor was derived from an adult with an advanced solid tumor such as melanoma, head and neck, liver or kidney cancer. CDR3 in amino acids: CASSFSAGATYEQYF. CDR3 in DNA: TGTGCCAGCAGTTTCTCAGCGGGAGCCACCTACGAGCAGTACTTC.